This TCR beta chain was recovered during a study of CD4 T cells in relation to SARS-CoV-2 and coronaviruses. Generated by immunoSEQ multiplex PCR, the TCRdb table keeps only in-frame clones and is missing some. The profile shows 20,000 to 30,000 clones, approximately 80% of them singletons. This clone was counted between two and nine times. What it recognizes is unknown. Before the COVID-19 pandemic, during about 2010-2018, CD4+ T cells were taken from unexposed donors. After about 11 days of culture, CD4+ T cells were isolated. Sample: CD4+ T cells from PBMCs, cultured in vitro. This receptor was obtained from a human donor in good health.

CDR3 in amino acids: CASRTGGQPQHF. CDR3 DNA: TGTGCCAGCAGAACCGGGGGGCAGCCCCAGCATTTT. The V and J genes are TRBV12-3 or TRBV12-4 and TRBJ1-5; D is perhaps TRBD1 (5 bases). The CDR3 totals 12 residues. Trimming cost V 6 bases and J 7 bases, with 10 bases left between them.